Detailed here is one TCR beta chain. No antigen is known for it. Within one base of it there is no much larger clone, and no base qualities were kept. The source of the sample is a study of blood T cell repertoires in COVID-19 (TCRdb year 2020). In terms of the full investigation: Collaborator samples came from the United States, Italy and Spain and covered acute and convalescent phases of COVID-19. The repertoires were made available in a free public database intended to serve as a resource for research on the immune response to SARS-CoV-2. Where available, HLA class I and class II types were obtained from metadata supplied by the sample provider rather than from assay-based typing. The material from the prospective study consisted of cDNA or gDNA derived from T cells, B-cell-depleted T cells, or PBMCs. A de-identified subject ID, COVID-19 status, age in years and sex were almost always included in the sample metadata. The dataset comprised deeply sampled blood TCRbeta repertoires from subjects exposed to, actively infected with, or recovered from COVID-19. Samples were obtained from the ongoing ImmuneRACE study (first 160 participants) and from over 1,000 subjects provided by 6 global collaborators.

Measured from the cysteine to the phenylalanine, the CDR3 is 18 residues long. Kept here is only the CDR3 DNA, which spans 54 bases and is read in frame from base 1. Germline trimming: 1 base from V, 4 bases from J; junction bases outside gene matches: 15. CDR1 and CDR2, per the germline V gene (reference sequence), are LGHDT and YNNKEL. Points the paper makes about the study in general: Clinical and demographic metadata were provided uncurated, with the amount varying by source and participant.

TCRbeta CDR3 regions were amplified from genomic DNA using the immunoSEQ Assay, a bias-controlled multiplex PCR. Processing in the source paper ran as follows. Within the assay, amplification of reference gene primers was used to estimate how many nucleated cells each sample contained. To quantify the absolute abundance of each unique TCRbeta CDR3 rearrangement, sequence reads were collapsed and filtered. For each sample, productive Simpson clonality was calculated as the square root of Simpson's diversity index over productive rearrangements. TCRdb took over this immuneACCESS table, retaining in-frame rearrangements with V and J assigned. Such tables are incomplete; in checked studies, under half of the missing clones stem from an unresolved V gene, and the remainder is unexplained. D and trimming come from the DNA, and the V and J calls and clone size come from that table. Here the sample has about 59,000 clones; around 83% occur a single time. The ten largest clones add up to approximately 3.6% of the sample.

The collaborating institutions used their own protocols to collect whole blood in K2EDTA tubes. For TCRbeta analysis, collaborators shipped samples as frozen whole blood, isolated PBMCs, or DNA extracted from either of those sample types. The sequence came from a woman of 80 years or more with acute or convalescent COVID-19. Sequences were obtained from peripheral blood. The rearranged chain carries TRBV3-1 (or the pseudogene TRBV3-2) and TRBJ2-5, and 7 junction bases match TRBD2. The CDR3 region reads CASSQGTTSHRGRETQYF. Read as DNA, the sequence is TGTGCCAGCAGCCAAGGAACGACTAGCCATCGAGGGAGAGAGACCCAGTACTTC.